This TCR beta chain was documented in a study of CD8+ T cells in alopecia areata. On the study more broadly: Treated patients were given 5 to 10 mg oral tofacitinib twice daily. Severity was scored as percentage of affected scalp area in treated patients. Tofacitinib therapy lasting 6 to 18 months was followed by 6 months off drug.

This CDR3 contains 11 residues. CDR1 and CDR2 (germline): SQVTM, ANQGSEA. Trimming left V 7 bases short and J 10 bases short, with 16 bases between. Treatment indicated: oral pan-JAK inhibitor, 5-10 mg twice daily. Lesional scalp punch biopsies and peripheral blood came from alopecia areata patients. RNA was extracted and reverse transcribed into cDNA as the sequencing template. The protocol was immunoSEQ multiplex PCR, while the TCRdb copy is restricted to in-frame clones and leaves out a portion. This table holds some 58,000 clones, around 45% found once. The chain carries TRBV29-1 and TRBJ2-5, with a possible D match to TRBD1 (5 bases). This TCR derives from a human donor with alopecia areata. The sequences come from CD8+ T cells sorted from blood, collected around week 36, from a patient treated with tofacitinib. CDR3 coding DNA: TGCAGCGCTGTTTCAGGGCCCTTCCAGTACTTC. It encodes CSAVSGPFQYF.